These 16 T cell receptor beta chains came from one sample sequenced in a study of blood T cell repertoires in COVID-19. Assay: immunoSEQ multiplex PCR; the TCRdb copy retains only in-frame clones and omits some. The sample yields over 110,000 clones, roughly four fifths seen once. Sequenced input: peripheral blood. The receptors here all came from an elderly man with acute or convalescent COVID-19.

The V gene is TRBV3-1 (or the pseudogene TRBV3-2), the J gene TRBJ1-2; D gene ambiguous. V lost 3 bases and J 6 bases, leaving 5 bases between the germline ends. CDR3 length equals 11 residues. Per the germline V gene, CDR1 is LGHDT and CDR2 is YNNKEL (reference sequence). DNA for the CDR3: TGTGCCAGCAGCCACTCCGATGGCTACACCTTC. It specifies CASSHSDGYTF.

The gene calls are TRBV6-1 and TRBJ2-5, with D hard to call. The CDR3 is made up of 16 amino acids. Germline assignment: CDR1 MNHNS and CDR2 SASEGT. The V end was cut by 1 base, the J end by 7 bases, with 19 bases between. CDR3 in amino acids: CASSEGLVDLYGTQYF. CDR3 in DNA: TGTGCCAGCAGTGAAGGGCTAGTGGATCTATACGGGACCCAGTACTTC.

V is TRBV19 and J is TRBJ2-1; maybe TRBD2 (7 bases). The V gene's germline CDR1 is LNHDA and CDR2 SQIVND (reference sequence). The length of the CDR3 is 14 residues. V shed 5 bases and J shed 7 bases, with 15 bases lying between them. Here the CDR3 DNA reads TGTGCCAGTAGTTTTCTACGGGGGGCGAATGAGCAGTTCTTC. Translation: CASSFLRGANEQFF.

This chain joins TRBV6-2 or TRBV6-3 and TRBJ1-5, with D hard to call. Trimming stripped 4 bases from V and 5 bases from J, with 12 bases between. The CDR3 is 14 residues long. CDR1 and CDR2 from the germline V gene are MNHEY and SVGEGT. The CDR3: CASSSAHSYQPQHF. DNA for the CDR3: TGTGCCAGCAGTTCCGCGCACAGTTATCAGCCCCAGCATTTT.

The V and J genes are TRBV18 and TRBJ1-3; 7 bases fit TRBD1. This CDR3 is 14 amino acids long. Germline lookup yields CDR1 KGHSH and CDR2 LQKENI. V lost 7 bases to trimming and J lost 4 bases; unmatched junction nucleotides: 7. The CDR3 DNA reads TGTGCCAGCTTACTCGGACAGGTCGGAAACACCATATATTTT. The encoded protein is CASLLGQVGNTIYF.

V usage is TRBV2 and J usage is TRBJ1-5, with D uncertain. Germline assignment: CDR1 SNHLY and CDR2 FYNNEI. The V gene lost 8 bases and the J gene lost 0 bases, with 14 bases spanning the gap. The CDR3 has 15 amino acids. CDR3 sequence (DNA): TGTGCCAGCGTAATGGCACGGGATAGCAATCAGCCCCAGCATTTT. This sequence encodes CASVMARDSNQPQHF.

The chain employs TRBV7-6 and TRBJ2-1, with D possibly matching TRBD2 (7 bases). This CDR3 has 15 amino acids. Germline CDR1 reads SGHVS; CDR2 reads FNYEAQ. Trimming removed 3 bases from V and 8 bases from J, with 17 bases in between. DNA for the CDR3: TGTGCCAGCAGCTTTGGTGGGGGGGCCGGGGATGAGCAGTTCTTC. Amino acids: CASSFGGGAGDEQFF.

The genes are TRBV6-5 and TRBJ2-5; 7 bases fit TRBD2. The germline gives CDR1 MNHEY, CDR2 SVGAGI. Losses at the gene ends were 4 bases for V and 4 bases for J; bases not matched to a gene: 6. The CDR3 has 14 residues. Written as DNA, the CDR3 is TGTGCCAGCAGTTCCCAGACTAGCCGAGAGACCCAGTACTTC. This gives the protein CASSSQTSRETQYF.

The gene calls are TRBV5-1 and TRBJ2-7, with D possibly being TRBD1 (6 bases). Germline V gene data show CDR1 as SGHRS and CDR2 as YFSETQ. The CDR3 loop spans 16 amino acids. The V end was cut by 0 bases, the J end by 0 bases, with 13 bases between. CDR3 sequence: CASSLAEAGDSYEQYF. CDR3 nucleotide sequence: TGCGCCAGCAGCTTGGCCGAGGCAGGGGACTCCTACGAGCAGTACTTC.

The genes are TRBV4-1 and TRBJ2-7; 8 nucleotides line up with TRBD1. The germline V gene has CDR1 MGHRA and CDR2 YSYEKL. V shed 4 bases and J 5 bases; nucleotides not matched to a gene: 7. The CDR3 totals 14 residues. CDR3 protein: CASSLRDRNNEQYF. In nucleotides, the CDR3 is TGCGCCAGCAGCCTCCGGGACAGGAACAACGAGCAGTACTTC.

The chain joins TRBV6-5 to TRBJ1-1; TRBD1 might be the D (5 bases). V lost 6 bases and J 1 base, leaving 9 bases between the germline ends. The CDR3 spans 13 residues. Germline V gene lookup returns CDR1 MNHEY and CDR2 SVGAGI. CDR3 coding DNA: TGTGCCAGCAGGGGGACTGCGAACACTGAAGCTTTCTTT. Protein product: CASRGTANTEAFF.

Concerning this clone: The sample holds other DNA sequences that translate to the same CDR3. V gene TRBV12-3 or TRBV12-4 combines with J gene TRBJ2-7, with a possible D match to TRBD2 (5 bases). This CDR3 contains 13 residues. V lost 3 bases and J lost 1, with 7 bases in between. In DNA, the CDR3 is TGTGCCAGCAGTTTGTCGGGGTCCTACGAGCAGTACTTC. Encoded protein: CASSLSGSYEQYF.

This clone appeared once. This chain's CDR3 is CASSIVASGGSTDTQYF. Written as DNA, the CDR3 is TGTGCCAGTAGTATAGTTGCTAGCGGGGGATCCACAGATACGCAGTATTTT. V usage is TRBV19 and J usage is TRBJ2-3; 10 bases agree with TRBD2. The length of the CDR3 is 17 residues. Germline loops: CDR1 LNHDA, CDR2 SQIVND (reference sequence). V lost 1 base, J lost 2 bases, and 6 bases stayed unmatched.

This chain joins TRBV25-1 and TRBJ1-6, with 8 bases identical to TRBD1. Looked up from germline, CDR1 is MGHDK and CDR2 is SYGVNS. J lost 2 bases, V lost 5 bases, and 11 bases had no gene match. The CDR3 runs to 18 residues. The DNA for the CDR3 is TGTGCCAGCAGTTCTTCTGGGGGACAGGCGACCTATAATTCACCCCTCCACTTT. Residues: CASSSSGGQATYNSPLHF.

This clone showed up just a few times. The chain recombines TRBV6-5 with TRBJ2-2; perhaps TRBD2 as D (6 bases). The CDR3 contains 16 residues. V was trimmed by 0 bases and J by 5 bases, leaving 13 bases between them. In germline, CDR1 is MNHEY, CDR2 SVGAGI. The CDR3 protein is CASSYSGTGGTGELFF. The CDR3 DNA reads TGTGCCAGCAGTTACTCCGGGACTGGGGGGACCGGGGAGCTGTTTTTT.

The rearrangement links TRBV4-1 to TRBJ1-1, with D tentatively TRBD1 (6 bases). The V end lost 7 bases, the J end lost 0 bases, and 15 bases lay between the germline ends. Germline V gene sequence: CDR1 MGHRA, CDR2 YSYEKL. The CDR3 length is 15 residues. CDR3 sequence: CASKEGEGMNTEAFF. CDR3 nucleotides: TGCGCCAGCAAGGAGGGGGAGGGGATGAACACTGAAGCTTTCTTT.